This T cell receptor beta chain originates from a study of technical replicates of blood from a few donors. The germline V gene encodes CDR1 SGHRS and CDR2 YFSETQ. Trimming shortened V by 0 bases and J by 5 bases, and 11 bases separated the two germline ends. The CDR3 loop spans 15 amino acids. Measured with immunoSEQ multiplex PCR; TCRdb has only the in-frame clones, and not every one. Seen here are around 100,000 clones, around 95% observed once, and the top ten hold roughly 0.34%. Sequencing input: T cells isolated from PBMCs. The clonotype was recovered from a human donor in good health. The rearrangement joins TRBV5-1 to TRBJ2-2; D unresolved. CDR3 DNA: TGCGCCAGCAGCTTGGCGCCTAGGCAGACCGGGGAGCTGTTTTTT. This codes for CASSLAPRQTGELFF.